Each of the 6 T cell receptor beta chains below was sequenced from the same sample in a study of cytomegalovirus exposure and HLA in healthy donors. Method: immunoSEQ multiplex PCR; TCRdb's copy keeps in-frame clones and lacks some. This sample has over 200,000 clones, with around 86% found just once. The sample comprised PBMCs. The receptors shown here come from a woman aged 18-29 years in good health and CMV-seropositive.

The rearrangement links TRBV2 to TRBJ1-2; D not certain. The V gene's germline CDR1 is SNHLY and CDR2 FYNNEI. The CDR3 has 14 amino acids. V lost 3 bases, J lost 8 bases, and 16 bases lay in between. CDR3 amino acids: CASSEGSGLGGYTF. DNA for the CDR3: TGTGCCAGCAGTGAGGGGTCAGGACTAGGAGGCTACACCTTC. The full variable domain, completed using reference TRBV2 and TRBJ1-2, is EPEVTQTPSHQVTQMGQEVILRCVPISNHLYFYWYRQILGQKVEFLVSFYNNEISEKSEIFDDQFSVERPDGSNFTLKIRSTKLEDSAMYFCASSEGSGLGGYTFGSGTRLTVV.

In DNA form, the CDR3 reads TGTGCCAGCAGTGAATGGCGACAGGGCGAGTACGAGCAGTACTTC. It yields the protein CASSEWRQGEYEQYF. V and J are TRBV2 and TRBJ2-7; 7 bases align to TRBD1. The V and J ends lost 2 bases and 4 bases, in that order; junction bases with no gene match: 8. CDR1 is SNHLY, CDR2 FYNNEI, per germline. The CDR3 has 15 residues.

This chain connects TRBV5-4 to TRBJ2-3, with 9 bases lining up with TRBD2. The V and J ends lost 5 bases and 1 base, in that order; junction bases with no gene match: 5. CDR3 length equals 15 residues. Germline lookup yields CDR1 SGHNT and CDR2 YYREEE (reference sequence). The CDR3: CASRGLAGGTDTQYF. CDR3 coding DNA: TGTGCCAGCAGGGGGTTAGCGGGGGGCACAGATACGCAGTATTTT.

The V and J genes are TRBV28 and TRBJ1-1, with D perhaps TRBD1 (6 bases). The CDR3 covers 12 residues. The V and J ends lost 4 bases and 11 bases respectively, with 14 bases between them. Germline lookup yields CDR1 MDHEN and CDR2 SYDVKM. Here the CDR3 DNA reads TGTGCCAGCAGTTACAGGGCATTCGAGGCTTTCTTT. It encodes CASSYRAFEAFF.

The chain's CDR3 is CASSLGGRAQPQHF. In DNA, the CDR3 is TGTGCCAGCAGCTTAGGGGGGAGGGCTCAGCCCCAGCATTTT. The chain has TRBV7-9 and TRBJ1-5, with a weak D call TRBD1 (5 bases). CDR1 is SEHNR and CDR2 is FQNEAQ in the germline V gene (reference sequence). V was trimmed by 1 base and J by 6 bases, leaving 10 bases between them. CDR3 length: 14 amino acids.

The rearrangement links TRBV28 to TRBJ2-5; perhaps TRBD2 as D (5 bases). The CDR3 extends over 14 amino acids. The V end lost 3 bases, the J end lost 2 bases, and 10 bases lay between the germline ends. The germline CDR1 and CDR2 sequences are MDHEN and SYDVKM. The CDR3 region is CASSLWGDQETQYF. CDR3 nucleotide sequence: TGTGCCAGCAGTTTGTGGGGAGATCAAGAGACCCAGTACTTC.